The present TCR beta chain was sequenced within a study of cytomegalovirus exposure and HLA in healthy donors. Study-wide findings and caveats: HLA restriction was apparent for most CMV-associated TCR beta chains in a later analysis. It was 150 to 200 TCR beta chains that were listed as cytomegalovirus-associated. Fewer N-insertions (relative to the 666-donor mean) were reportedly seen in an Asian-associated ancestry cluster in a later analysis. Accurate prediction of most subjects' HLA-A and HLA-B alleles from TCR beta sequences was reported.

Primers included in the PCR were 60 Vbeta and 13 Jbeta primers. Using immunoSEQ multiplex PCR, the repertoire was profiled, and TCRdb retains in-frame clones only, with some absent. The sample contains fewer than 200,000 clones, 80% of which appear only once. Of note for this clone: Its specificity is unknown.

The germline CDR1 and CDR2 sequences are SGHKS and YYEKEE (reference sequence). Between the trimmed V and J ends, which lost 2 bases and 4 bases, there was a span of 9 bases. This CDR3 is built from 13 residues. The sample consisted of PBMCs. The chain couples TRBV5-5 to TRBJ2-5; TRBD2 might be the D (5 bases). The sequence derives from a woman between 45 and 60 years old in good health and CMV-seropositive. DNA of the CDR3: TGTGCCAGCAGCTTAGGCCGGGGAGAGACCCAGTACTTC. It translates to CASSLGRGETQYF.